The entry that follows covers one T cell receptor (beta chain) sequence. Its antigen is undetermined. Data came from immunoSEQ multiplex PCR; TCRdb stores just in-frame clones and leaves some out. This sample has about 77,000 clones, with approximately 87% found just once. The sample comes from a study of radiation and T cells in renal cell carcinoma. Notes on the study in general: Without pretreatment biopsies, baseline tumor clonotype presence was undetermined.

Indicated time point: blood 4 weeks post-SBRT, at nephrectomy. The treatment denotes: 15 Gy SBRT to primary tumor, nephrectomy 4 weeks later. Nephrectomy followed 15 Gy stereotactic body radiation by 4 weeks. The clonotype was recovered from a woman in her fifties or sixties with renal cell carcinoma. Source: blood, taken from a patient whose treatment included radiotherapy and nephrectomy.

This chain's CDR3 is CASSQDTTGRNGYTF. The CDR3 DNA follows: TGCGCCAGCAGCCAAGATACGACAGGCCGGAATGGCTACACCTTC. This chain links TRBV4-1 with TRBJ1-2; D possibly corresponds to TRBD1 (6 bases). The germline V gene has CDR1 MGHRA and CDR2 YSYEKL. The V and J ends lost 0 bases and 6 bases respectively, with 14 bases between them. The CDR3 contains 15 residues.